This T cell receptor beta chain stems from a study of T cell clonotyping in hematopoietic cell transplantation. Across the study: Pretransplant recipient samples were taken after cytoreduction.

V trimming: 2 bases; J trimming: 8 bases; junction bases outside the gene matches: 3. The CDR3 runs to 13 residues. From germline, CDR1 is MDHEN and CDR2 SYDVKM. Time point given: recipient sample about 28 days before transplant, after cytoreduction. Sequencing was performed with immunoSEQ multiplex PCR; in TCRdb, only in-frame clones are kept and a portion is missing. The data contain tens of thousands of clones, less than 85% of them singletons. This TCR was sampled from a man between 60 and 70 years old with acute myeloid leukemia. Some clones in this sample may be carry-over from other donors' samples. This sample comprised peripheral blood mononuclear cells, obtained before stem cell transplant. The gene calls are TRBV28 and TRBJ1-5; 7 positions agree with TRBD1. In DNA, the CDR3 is TGTGCCAGCAGTTTAGGAGGGGGCAAGCCCCAGCATTTT. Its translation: CASSLGGGKPQHF.